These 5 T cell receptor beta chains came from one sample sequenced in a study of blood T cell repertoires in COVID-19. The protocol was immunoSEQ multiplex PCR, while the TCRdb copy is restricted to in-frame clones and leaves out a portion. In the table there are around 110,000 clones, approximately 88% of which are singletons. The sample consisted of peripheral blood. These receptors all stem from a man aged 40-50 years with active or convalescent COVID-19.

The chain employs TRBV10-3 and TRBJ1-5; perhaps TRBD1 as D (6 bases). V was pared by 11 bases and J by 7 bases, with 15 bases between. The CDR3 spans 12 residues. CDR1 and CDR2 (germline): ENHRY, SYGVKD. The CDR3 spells CAAGQQMQPQHF. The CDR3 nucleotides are TGTGCCGCCGGACAGCAAATGCAGCCCCAGCATTTT.

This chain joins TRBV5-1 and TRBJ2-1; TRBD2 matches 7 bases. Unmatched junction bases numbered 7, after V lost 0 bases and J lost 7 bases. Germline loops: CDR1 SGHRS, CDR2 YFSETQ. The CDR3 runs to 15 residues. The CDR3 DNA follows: TGCGCCAGCAGCTTGGAGGACGGGAGGCGGAATGAGCAGTTCTTC. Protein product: CASSLEDGRRNEQFF.

Here the CDR3 reads CASSLVGQGALNQPQHF. The CDR3 bases are TGTGCCAGCAGTTTAGTAGGCCAGGGGGCTCTCAATCAGCCCCAGCATTTT. The chain is built from TRBV28 and TRBJ1-5, with TRBD1 matching 8 bases. The CDR3 totals 17 residues. The germline CDR1 and CDR2 sequences are MDHEN and SYDVKM. Unmatched junction bases numbered 9, after V lost 2 bases and J lost 3 bases.

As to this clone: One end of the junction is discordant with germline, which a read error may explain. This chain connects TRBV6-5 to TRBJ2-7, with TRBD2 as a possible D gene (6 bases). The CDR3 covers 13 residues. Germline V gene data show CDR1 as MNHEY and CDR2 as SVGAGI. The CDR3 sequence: CASSRGRGYEQHF. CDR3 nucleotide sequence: TGTGCCAGCAGTCGCGGACGGGGGTACGAGCAGCACTTC.

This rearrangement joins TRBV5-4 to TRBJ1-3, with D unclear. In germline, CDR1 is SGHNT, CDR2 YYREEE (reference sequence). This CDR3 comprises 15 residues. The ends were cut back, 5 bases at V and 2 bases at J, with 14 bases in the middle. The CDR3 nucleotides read TGTGCCAGCAGATTGCCACTTAGCCCTGGAAACACCATATATTTT. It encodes CASRLPLSPGNTIYF.